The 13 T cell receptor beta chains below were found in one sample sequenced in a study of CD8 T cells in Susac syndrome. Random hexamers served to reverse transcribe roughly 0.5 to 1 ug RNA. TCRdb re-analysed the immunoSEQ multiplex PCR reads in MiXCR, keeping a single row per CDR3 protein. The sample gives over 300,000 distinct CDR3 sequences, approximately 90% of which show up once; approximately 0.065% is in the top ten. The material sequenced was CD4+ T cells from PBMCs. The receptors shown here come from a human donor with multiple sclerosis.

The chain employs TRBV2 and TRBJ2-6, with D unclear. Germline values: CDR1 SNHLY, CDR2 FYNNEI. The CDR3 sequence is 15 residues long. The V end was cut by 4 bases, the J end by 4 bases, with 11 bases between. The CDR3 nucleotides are TGTGCCAGCAGTGCGACTGCTCTGGGGGCCAACGTCCTGACTTTC. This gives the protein CASSATALGANVLTF.

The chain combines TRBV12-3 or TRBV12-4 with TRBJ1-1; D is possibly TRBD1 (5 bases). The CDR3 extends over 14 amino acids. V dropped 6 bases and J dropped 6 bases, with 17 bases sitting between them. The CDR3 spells CASRAGRVDPEAFF. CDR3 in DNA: TGTGCCAGCAGGGCGGGACGTGTAGACCCTGAAGCTTTCTTT.

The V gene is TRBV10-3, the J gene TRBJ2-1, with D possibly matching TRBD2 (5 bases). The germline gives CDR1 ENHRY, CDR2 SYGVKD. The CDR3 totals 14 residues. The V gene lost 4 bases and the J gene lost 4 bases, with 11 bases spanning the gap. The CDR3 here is CAISAGVRYNEQFF. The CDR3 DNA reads TGTGCCATCAGTGCCGGGGTCCGATACAATGAGCAGTTCTTC.

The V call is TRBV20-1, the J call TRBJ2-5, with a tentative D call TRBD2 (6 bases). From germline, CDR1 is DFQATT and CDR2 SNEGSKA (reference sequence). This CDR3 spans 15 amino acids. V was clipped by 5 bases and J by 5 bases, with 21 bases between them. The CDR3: CSAGLPGLRSETQYF. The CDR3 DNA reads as TGCAGTGCTGGACTTCCGGGACTCCGTTCGGAGACCCAGTACTTC.

The DNA of the CDR3 is TGTGCCCGCCAGGGACAGATTCCCTCTGGGGCCAACGTCCTGACTTTC. This codes for CARQGQIPSGANVLTF. This chain connects TRBV2 to TRBJ2-6; 7 bases map to TRBD1. The germline gives CDR1 SNHLY, CDR2 FYNNEI. Trimming at V came to 11 bases and at J to 0 bases, leaving 10 bases not matched to a gene. The CDR3 runs to 16 residues.

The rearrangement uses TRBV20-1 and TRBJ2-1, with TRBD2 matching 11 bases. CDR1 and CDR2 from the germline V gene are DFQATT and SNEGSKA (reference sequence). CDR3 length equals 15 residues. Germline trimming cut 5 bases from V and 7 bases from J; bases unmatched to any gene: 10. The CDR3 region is CSAYNSGRASNEQFF. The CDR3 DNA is TGCAGTGCTTATAATAGCGGGAGGGCCTCAAATGAGCAGTTCTTC.

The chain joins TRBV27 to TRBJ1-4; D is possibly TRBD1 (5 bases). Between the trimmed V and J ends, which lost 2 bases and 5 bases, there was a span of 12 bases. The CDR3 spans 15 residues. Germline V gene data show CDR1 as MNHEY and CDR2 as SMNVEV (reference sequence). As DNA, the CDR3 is TGTGCCAGCAGTTTACTAACGGGGCCCAATGAAAAACTGTTTTTT. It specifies CASSLLTGPNEKLFF.

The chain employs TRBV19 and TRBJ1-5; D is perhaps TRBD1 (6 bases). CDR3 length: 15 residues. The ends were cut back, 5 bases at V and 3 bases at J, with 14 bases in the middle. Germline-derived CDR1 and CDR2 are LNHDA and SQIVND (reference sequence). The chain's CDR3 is CASSQPGHHNQPQHF. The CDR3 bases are TGTGCCAGTAGTCAACCGGGACACCACAATCAGCCCCAGCATTTT.

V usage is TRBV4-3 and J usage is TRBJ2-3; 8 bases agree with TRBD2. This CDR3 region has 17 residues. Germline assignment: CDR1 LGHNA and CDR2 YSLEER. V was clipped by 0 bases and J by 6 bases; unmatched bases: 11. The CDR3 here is CASSQDRMSGRGDTQYF. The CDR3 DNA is TGCGCCAGCAGCCAAGATAGGATGAGCGGGAGAGGTGATACGCAGTATTTT.

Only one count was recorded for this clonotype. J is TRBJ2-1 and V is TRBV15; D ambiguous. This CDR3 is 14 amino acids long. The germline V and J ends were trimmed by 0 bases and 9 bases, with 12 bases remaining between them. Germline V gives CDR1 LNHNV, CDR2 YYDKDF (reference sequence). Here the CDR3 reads CATSRDSGISEQFF. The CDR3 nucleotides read TGTGCCACCAGCAGAGATTCAGGTATTAGTGAGCAGTTCTTC. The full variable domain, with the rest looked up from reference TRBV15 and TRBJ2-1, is DAMVIQNPRYQVTQFGKPVTLSCSQTLNHNVMYWYQQKSSQAPKLLFHYYDKDFNNEADTPDNFQSRRPNTSFCFLDIRSPGLGDTAMYLCATSRDSGISEQFFGPGTRLTVL.

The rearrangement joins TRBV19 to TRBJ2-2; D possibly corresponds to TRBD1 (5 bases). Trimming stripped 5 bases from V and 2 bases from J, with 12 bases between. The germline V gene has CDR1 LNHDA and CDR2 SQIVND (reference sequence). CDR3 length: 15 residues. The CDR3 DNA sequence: TGTGCCAGTAGTCAACAGGCCATCAACACCGGGGAGCTGTTTTTT. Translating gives CASSQQAINTGELFF.

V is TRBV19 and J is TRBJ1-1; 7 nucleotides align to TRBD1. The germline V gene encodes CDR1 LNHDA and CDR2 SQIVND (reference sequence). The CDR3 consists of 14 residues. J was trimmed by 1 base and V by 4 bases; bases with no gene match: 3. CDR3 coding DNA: TGTGCCAGTAGTACCCGGACAGGGAACACTGAAGCTTTCTTT. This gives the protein CASSTRTGNTEAFF.

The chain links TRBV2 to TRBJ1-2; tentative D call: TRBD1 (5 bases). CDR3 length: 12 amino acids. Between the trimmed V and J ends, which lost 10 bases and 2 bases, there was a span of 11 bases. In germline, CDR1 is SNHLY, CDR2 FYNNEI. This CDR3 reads CATGTENYGYTF. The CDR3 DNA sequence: TGTGCCACCGGGACGGAAAACTATGGCTACACCTTC. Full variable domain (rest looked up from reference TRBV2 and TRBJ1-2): EPEVTQTPSHQVTQMGQEVILRCVPISNHLYFYWYRQILGQKVEFLVSFYNNEISEKSEIFDDQFSVERPDGSNFTLKIRSTKLEDSAMYFCATGTENYGYTFGSGTRLTVV.